This T cell receptor beta chain comes out of a study of post-analysis software for immune sequencing data. Carried by the TCR beta cDNA libraries were unique molecular identifiers. One entry per CDR3 protein results from TCRdb running MiXCR on the PCR reads. Of roughly 800,000 distinct CDR3 sequences listed, about 50% are singletons. Study-level findings and limits: Controls showed lower frequencies than patients for five TRBV segments, and TRBV5-6, TRBV5-1 and TRBV20-1 were among these.

Comments on this clonotype: Its antigen is as yet unknown.

The CDR3 extends over 16 amino acids. Germline V gene sequence: CDR1 LGHNA, CDR2 YNFKEQ. Trimming stripped 5 bases from V and 2 bases from J, with 16 bases between. The sequence came from a girl aged 5-17 years with multiple sclerosis. The sample was blood. The chain has TRBV4-2 and TRBJ2-1; possibly TRBD2 for D (5 bases). CDR3 in amino acids: CASSSAVLVTYNEQFF. The CDR3 coding sequence is TGTGCCAGCAGCTCCGCCGTACTAGTAACCTACAATGAGCAGTTCTTC.